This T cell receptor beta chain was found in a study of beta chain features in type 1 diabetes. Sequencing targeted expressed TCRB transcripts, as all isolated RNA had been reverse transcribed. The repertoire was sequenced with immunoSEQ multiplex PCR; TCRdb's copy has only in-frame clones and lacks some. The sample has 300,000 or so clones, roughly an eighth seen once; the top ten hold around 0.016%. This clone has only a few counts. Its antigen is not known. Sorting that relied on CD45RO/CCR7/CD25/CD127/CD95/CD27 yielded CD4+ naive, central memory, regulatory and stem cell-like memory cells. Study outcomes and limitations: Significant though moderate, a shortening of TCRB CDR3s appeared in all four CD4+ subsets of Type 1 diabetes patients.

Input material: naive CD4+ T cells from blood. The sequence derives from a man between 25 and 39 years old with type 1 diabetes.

As DNA, the CDR3 is TGTGCCAGCAGCCCAGCAGCGGGACGGAGCACAGATACGCAGTATTTT. Encoded protein: CASSPAAGRSTDTQYF. The rearrangement joins TRBV13 to TRBJ2-3, with 7 bases matching TRBD2. Germline CDR1 reads PRHDT; CDR2 reads FYEKMQ (reference sequence). This CDR3 contains 16 residues. Trimming cost V 5 bases and J 0 bases; bases outside gene matches: 8. The variable domain in full, completed from reference TRBV13 and TRBJ2-3, reads AAGVIQSPRHLIKEKRETATLKCYPIPRHDTVYWYQQGPGQDPQFLISFYEKMQSDKGSIPDRFSAQQFSDYHSELNMSSLELGDSALYFCASSPAAGRSTDTQYFGPGTRLTVL.